This is a list of T cell receptor beta chains from one sample in a study of T cells in Graves' hyperthyroidism and ophthalmopathy. TCRdb itself ran the multiplex PCR reads through MiXCR, one entry per CDR3 protein. The sample includes hundreds of thousands of distinct CDR3 sequences, just over 45% of them seen just once. Sequenced sample: peripheral blood or thyroid tissue (not recorded which). The receptor set was obtained from a woman aged 18-29 years with Graves' hyperthyroidism. The CDR3 runs from the conserved cysteine through the conserved F or W. The D gene is left open where the match is weak. Some rows mark clone size as missing; the rest say once, few, many or name a class of expanded clone.

TRBJ1-2	TRBV7-3	once	NA	CASSYTWGGGYGYTF	TGTGCCAGCAGTTACACCTGGGGGGGCGGCTATGGCTACACCTTC
TRBJ2-7	TRBV10-3	NA	TRBD1	CAIRGDRGQYF	TGTGCCATCAGGGGGGACAGGGGCCAGTACTTC
TRBJ1-5	TRBV7-2	many	NA	CASSLDVQPQHF	TGTGCCAGCAGCTTAGATGTTCAGCCCCAGCATTTT
TRBJ2-7	TRBV2	NA	NA	CARSETRFHEQYF	TGTGCCAGAAGTGAGACTAGGTTCCACGAGCAGTACTTC
TRBJ1-1	TRBV5-6	NA	TRBD1	CASSPQGGLNTEAFF	TGTGCCAGCAGCCCTCAGGGGGGACTGAACACTGAAGCTTTCTTT
TRBJ2-7	TRBV20-1	NA	NA	CSASYLWDGSYEQYF	TGCAGTGCTAGTTACCTCTGGGACGGATCCTACGAGCAGTACTTC
TRBJ2-2	TRBV7-2	NA	NA	CASSQGDSLTGELFF	TGTGCCAGCAGCCAAGGGGACTCTCTCACCGGGGAGCTGTTTTTT
TRBJ1-1	TRBV30	NA	NA	CAWSVLGGTEAFF	TGTGCCTGGAGTGTACTGGGAGGGACTGAAGCTTTCTTT
TRBJ1-1	TRBV29-1	NA	TRBD1	CSLVTGATEAFF	TGCAGCTTGGTGACAGGGGCGACTGAAGCTTTCTTT
TRBJ2-6	TRBV15	NA	NA	CATSNVGGSGANVLTF	TGTGCCACCAGCAACGTAGGCGGCTCTGGGGCCAACGTCCTGACTTTC
TRBJ2-2	TRBV7-2	NA	TRBD2	CASSLAVRAGGKTGELFF	TGTGCCAGCAGCTTAGCGGTTCGGGCGGGAGGAAAAACCGGGGAGCTGTTTTTT
TRBJ1-4	TRBV18	NA	NA	CASSPIGDSRTEKLFF	TGTGCCAGCTCACCCATCGGTGACAGCAGGACTGAAAAACTGTTTTTT
TRBJ2-5	TRBV7-9	NA	NA	CASSQSPREETQYF	TGCGCCAGCAGCCAATCACCCCGGGAAGAGACCCAGTACTTC
TRBJ2-2	TRBV7-9	few	NA	CASSSLAANTGELFF	TGTGCCAGCAGCTCCCTAGCTGCGAACACCGGGGAGCTGTTTTTT
TRBJ1-1	TRBV10-3	NA	NA	CAISEWGWGEPEAFF	TGTGCCATCAGTGAATGGGGCTGGGGGGAGCCTGAAGCTTTCTTT
TRBJ1-2	TRBV29-1	many	NA	CSVEEPGERYTF	TGCAGCGTTGAAGAGCCCGGGGAAAGGTACACCTTC
TRBJ1-1	TRBV20-1	once	NA	CSATEMNTEAFF	TGCAGTGCTACAGAGATGAACACTGAAGCTTTCTTT
TRBJ1-2	TRBV10-3	once	NA	CAISDPVNYGYTF	TGTGCCATCAGTGATCCGGTTAACTATGGCTACACCTTC
TRBJ1-5	TRBV27	many	NA	CASSLLGQPQHF	TGTGCCAGCAGTTTATTGGGCCAGCCCCAGCATTTT
TRBJ2-5	TRBV6-1	NA	NA	CASSSSNQPQYF	TGTGCCAGTTCATCTAGCAATCAGCCCCAGTACTTC
TRBJ1-1	TRBV10-3	few	NA	CATLPQGNTEAFF	TGTGCCACCCTCCCGCAGGGGAACACTGAAGCTTTCTTT
TRBJ2-5	TRBV29-1	few	TRBD2	CSLGSGPFQETQYF	TGCAGCCTTGGTAGCGGGCCATTCCAAGAGACCCAGTACTTC
TRBJ2-6	TRBV5-1	NA	TRBD1	CASSLSQGSGANVLTF	TGCGCCAGCAGCTTGTCACAGGGGTCTGGGGCCAACGTCCTGACTTTC
TRBJ1-2	TRBV7-9	NA	TRBD1	CASSHGAGQDDGYTF	TGTGCCAGCAGCCATGGGGCAGGACAGGATGATGGCTACACCTTC